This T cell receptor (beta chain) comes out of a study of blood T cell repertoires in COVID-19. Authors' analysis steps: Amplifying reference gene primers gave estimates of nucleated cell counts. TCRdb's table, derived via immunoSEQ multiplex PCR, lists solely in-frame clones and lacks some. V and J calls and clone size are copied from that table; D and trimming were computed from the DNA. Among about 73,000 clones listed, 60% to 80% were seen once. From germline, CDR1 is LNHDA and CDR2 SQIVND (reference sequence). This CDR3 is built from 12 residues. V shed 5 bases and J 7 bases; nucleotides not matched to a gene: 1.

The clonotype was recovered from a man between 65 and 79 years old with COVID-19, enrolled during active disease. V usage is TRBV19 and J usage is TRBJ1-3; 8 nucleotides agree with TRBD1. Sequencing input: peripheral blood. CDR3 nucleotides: TGTGCCAGTAGTCACAGGGGGAACACCATATATTTT. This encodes CASSHRGNTIYF.